This is a list of T cell receptor beta chains from one sample in a study of T cell responses to AZD1222 COVID-19 vaccine. TCRdb's table, derived via immunoSEQ multiplex PCR, lists solely in-frame clones and lacks some. The data hold approximately 180,000 clones, with about nine tenths observed a single time. The material was peripheral blood, obtained 28 days after the second dose of the MenACWY control vaccine. The receptors shown here come from an adult who received the MenACWY meningococcal vaccine as a control. Each CDR3 is given with its conserved first and last residue. D genes are given only for firm matches. Expanded clones get a size class; other rows say once, few or many, or leave the size out.

J: TRBJ2-7; size: NA; D: NA; V: TRBV9; DNA: TGTGCCAGCAGCGTAGCGGAAGGGTTAGGCGAGCAGTACTTC; CDR3: CASSVAEGLGEQYF
J: TRBJ2-1; size: NA; D: TRBD2; V: TRBV9; DNA: TGTGCCAGCAGCACATCCGGGCCGGGACTAGTAACCTACAATGAGCAGTTCTTC; CDR3: CASSTSGPGLVTYNEQFF
J: TRBJ2-1; size: NA; D: TRBD1; V: TRBV7-3; DNA: TGTGCCAGCAGCTTAACGACAGGGGGCCTGGATGAGCAGTTCTTC; CDR3: CASSLTTGGLDEQFF
J: TRBJ2-7; size: few; D: TRBD2; V: TRBV30; DNA: TGTGCCTGGGGGAGGGGACCCCCGTCGAAGCAGTACTTC; CDR3: CAWGRGPPSKQYF
J: TRBJ1-1; size: NA; D: TRBD1; V: TRBV7-8; DNA: TGTGCCAGCAGCTGGGGGGGGGACAGGGAAGCTTTCTTT; CDR3: CASSWGGDREAFF
J: TRBJ1-1; size: NA; D: NA; V: TRBV28; DNA: TGTGCCAGCGCGACAGTGGATGCTTTCTTT; CDR3: CASATVDAFF
J: TRBJ2-7; size: once; D: NA; V: TRBV7-9; DNA: TGTGCCAGCAGCTCATCAGGTGGCGAGCAGTACTTC; CDR3: CASSSSGGEQYF
J: TRBJ2-1; size: NA; D: NA; V: TRBV6-5; DNA: TGTGCCAGCTTCTCTTCACGGGAATTGCAGTTCTTC; CDR3: CASFSSRELQFF
J: TRBJ2-1; size: NA; D: NA; V: TRBV6-2/TRBV6-3; DNA: TGTGCCAGCAGTTATTGGGCAGGGCCTAGCAATTACAATGAGCAGTTCTTC; CDR3: CASSYWAGPSNYNEQFF
J: TRBJ1-5; size: NA; D: NA; V: TRBV12-3/TRBV12-4; DNA: TGTGCCAGCAGACCTAATAGCAATCAGCCCCAGCATTTT; CDR3: CASRPNSNQPQHF
J: TRBJ1-4; size: NA; D: TRBD1; V: TRBV4-3; DNA: TGCGCCAGCAGCCAAGGTAACAGGGGCGTAAATGAAAAACTGTTTTTT; CDR3: CASSQGNRGVNEKLFF
J: TRBJ2-1; size: NA; D: NA; V: TRBV11-2; DNA: TGTGCCAGCAGCTTATCGGGGCCCGGCCCCTACAATGAGCAGTTCTTC; CDR3: CASSLSGPGPYNEQFF
J: TRBJ2-7; size: NA; D: TRBD2; V: TRBV27; DNA: TGTGCCAGCAGTGCCGGGACTAGCGGGACCGAGCAGTACTTC; CDR3: CASSAGTSGTEQYF
J: TRBJ2-4; size: NA; D: NA; V: TRBV29-1; DNA: TGCAGCGTTGAGGCAGAAAACATTCAGTACTTC; CDR3: CSVEAENIQYF
J: TRBJ2-5; size: NA; D: NA; V: TRBV28; DNA: TGTGCCAGCAGGTCCGGGACATCCAAGGGGGAGACCCAGTACTTC; CDR3: CASRSGTSKGETQYF
J: TRBJ1-2; size: NA; D: NA; V: TRBV11-2; DNA: TGTGCCAGCGACCGGGACGGGTCCTATGGCTACACCTTC; CDR3: CASDRDGSYGYTF
J: TRBJ2-3; size: NA; D: NA; V: TRBV3-1/TRBV3-2; DNA: TGTGCCAGCAGCCACCACGGCACAGATACGCAGTATTTT; CDR3: CASSHHGTDTQYF
J: TRBJ1-3; size: once; D: NA; V: TRBV19; DNA: TGTGCCAGTAGTCAACAGGGACCGGTCTCTGGAAACACCATATATTTT; CDR3: CASSQQGPVSGNTIYF
J: TRBJ1-2; size: NA; D: NA; V: TRBV11-2; DNA: TGTGCCAGCAGCTTAGAGGACCGGCCGGCCTATGGCTACACCTTC; CDR3: CASSLEDRPAYGYTF
J: TRBJ2-2; size: NA; D: NA; V: TRBV3-1/TRBV3-2; DNA: TGTGCCAGCAGCCAAGAAGGGCCGAACGCGAACACCGGGGAGCTGTTTTTT; CDR3: CASSQEGPNANTGELFF
J: TRBJ2-7; size: NA; D: NA; V: TRBV3-1/TRBV3-2; DNA: TGTGCCAGCAGCCAGAACGGCTACTCCTACGAGCAGTACTTC; CDR3: CASSQNGYSYEQYF
J: TRBJ2-7; size: NA; D: NA; V: TRBV5-1; DNA: TGCGCCAGCAGCAAGGGGGACGGGTCCTACGAGCAGTACTTC; CDR3: CASSKGDGSYEQYF
J: TRBJ2-2; size: NA; D: TRBD1; V: TRBV6-2/TRBV6-3; DNA: TGTGCCAGCAGCCCTTTGGACAGGGCCGGGTATTGGGACACCGGGGAGCTGTTTTTT; CDR3: CASSPLDRAGYWDTGELFF
J: TRBJ2-7; size: NA; D: NA; V: TRBV5-1; DNA: TGCGCCAGCAGCTTGACGGGCCTCTCCTACGAGCAGTACTTC; CDR3: CASSLTGLSYEQYF
J: TRBJ1-2; size: NA; D: NA; V: TRBV5-4; DNA: TGTGCCAGCAGCGGCCCCGCCCGTTTTGGCTACACCTTC; CDR3: CASSGPARFGYTF
J: TRBJ1-1; size: NA; D: NA; V: TRBV12-5; DNA: TGTGCTAGTGGTTTGGGTACAGTGAACACTGAAGCTTTCTTT; CDR3: CASGLGTVNTEAFF
J: TRBJ1-2; size: NA; D: NA; V: TRBV5-1; DNA: TGCGCCAGCAGCTTGTCAGGGTCCTATGGCTACACCTTC; CDR3: CASSLSGSYGYTF
J: TRBJ1-2; size: NA; D: NA; V: TRBV28; DNA: TGTGCCAGTCTATATAACTATGGCTACACCTTC; CDR3: CASLYNYGYTF
J: TRBJ2-5; size: once; D: NA; V: TRBV30; DNA: TGTGCCTGGAGCGGGGCGGGGAACCAAGAGACCCAGTACTTC; CDR3: CAWSGAGNQETQYF
J: TRBJ2-7; size: NA; D: NA; V: TRBV19; DNA: TGTGCCAGTAGCCCCGGTTGGGGGGAGAGGTTCTACGAGCAGTACTTC; CDR3: CASSPGWGERFYEQYF
J: TRBJ1-2; size: NA; D: TRBD1; V: TRBV9; DNA: TGTGCCAGCAGCGTCGGGACAGAAGGCTATGGCTACACCTTC; CDR3: CASSVGTEGYGYTF
J: TRBJ1-2; size: once; D: NA; V: TRBV5-1; DNA: TGCGCCAGCAGCTTTGGGGGATTTGGCTACACCTTC; CDR3: CASSFGGFGYTF
J: TRBJ2-3; size: NA; D: NA; V: TRBV24-1; DNA: TGTGCCACCAGCACTCCAGGACGAAAAGATACGCAGTATTTT; CDR3: CATSTPGRKDTQYF
J: TRBJ2-5; size: NA; D: NA; V: TRBV10-2; DNA: TGCGCCAGCAGTGAGCAGGGGGGATTACAGTACTTC; CDR3: CASSEQGGLQYF
J: TRBJ2-1; size: NA; D: NA; V: TRBV24-1; DNA: TGTGCCACCAGTGATGGACCTTACAATGAGCAGTTCTTC; CDR3: CATSDGPYNEQFF
J: TRBJ2-1; size: NA; D: NA; V: TRBV11-2; DNA: TGTGCCAGCAGCTTGGGCGGAACCTACAATGAGCAGTTCTTC; CDR3: CASSLGGTYNEQFF
J: TRBJ2-2; size: once; D: NA; V: TRBV7-2; DNA: TGTGCCAGCAGCCGGGGTATGAGGGAGAACACCGGGGAGCTGTTTTTT; CDR3: CASSRGMRENTGELFF
J: TRBJ1-3; size: NA; D: NA; V: TRBV18; DNA: TGTGCCAGCTCACCACCCCAGGGAGCAAACACCATATATTTT; CDR3: CASSPPQGANTIYF
J: TRBJ1-2; size: NA; D: NA; V: TRBV14; DNA: TGTGCCAGCAGCCCCGGCGGGGGACCCAACTATGGCTACACCTTC; CDR3: CASSPGGGPNYGYTF
J: TRBJ2-6; size: NA; D: NA; V: TRBV5-6; DNA: TGTGCCAGCAGCCCCCCCCCTGGGGCCAACGTCCTGACTTTC; CDR3: CASSPPPGANVLTF
J: TRBJ2-7; size: few; D: TRBD2; V: TRBV5-1; DNA: TGCGCCAGCAGCTTGGTTGCAAGCGGGAGCTACGAGCAGTACTTC; CDR3: CASSLVASGSYEQYF
J: TRBJ1-1; size: once; D: NA; V: TRBV29-1; DNA: TGCAGCGTTGTAGGGTCTTATTGGGGGAGGGACACTGAAGCTTTCTTT; CDR3: CSVVGSYWGRDTEAFF
J: TRBJ2-3; size: NA; D: NA; V: TRBV18; DNA: TGTGCCAGCTCACCACGACGATTCACAGATACGCAGTATTTT; CDR3: CASSPRRFTDTQYF
J: TRBJ2-7; size: NA; D: TRBD2; V: TRBV7-2; DNA: TGTGCCAGCAGCGCCTCCGGCCTAGCGGGGTCCTACGAGCAGTACTTC; CDR3: CASSASGLAGSYEQYF
J: TRBJ1-2; size: NA; D: NA; V: TRBV28; DNA: TGTGCCAGCAGTTTAACTCCGGGAGGTATTAACTATGGCTACACCTTC; CDR3: CASSLTPGGINYGYTF
J: TRBJ2-5; size: NA; D: NA; V: TRBV5-4; DNA: TGTGCCAGCAGCCAGATACAAAACCAAGAGACCCAGTACTTC; CDR3: CASSQIQNQETQYF
J: TRBJ1-1; size: NA; D: NA; V: TRBV25-1; DNA: TGTGCCAGCAGTGAGAGGGGATGGACTGAAGCTTTCTTT; CDR3: CASSERGWTEAFF
J: TRBJ2-3; size: NA; D: TRBD2; V: TRBV3-1/TRBV3-2; DNA: TGTGCCAGCAGCCAAGATCTAGCGGTACAGTACACAGATACGCAGTATTTT; CDR3: CASSQDLAVQYTDTQYF
J: TRBJ2-7; size: NA; D: NA; V: TRBV6-2/TRBV6-3; DNA: TGTGCCAGCAGTTTCACGGGGTTGGGACAGCAGTACTTC; CDR3: CASSFTGLGQQYF
J: TRBJ2-7; size: NA; D: TRBD2; V: TRBV6-2/TRBV6-3; DNA: TGTGCCAGCAGTTATCACCTAGCGGGATCCTACGAGCAGTACTTC; CDR3: CASSYHLAGSYEQYF
J: TRBJ1-5; size: NA; D: NA; V: TRBV28; DNA: TGTGCCAGCTGGGGAGGGAATCAGCCCCAGCATTTT; CDR3: CASWGGNQPQHF
J: TRBJ1-5; size: few; D: TRBD1; V: TRBV5-1; DNA: TGCGCCAGCAGCCCTATGAACAGGGGTCGTAGCAATCAGCCCCAGCATTTT; CDR3: CASSPMNRGRSNQPQHF
J: TRBJ1-3; size: NA; D: TRBD1; V: TRBV29-1; DNA: TGCAGCGTTTCCACAGGGGATTCATCCTCTGGAAACACCATATATTTT; CDR3: CSVSTGDSSSGNTIYF
J: TRBJ1-2; size: NA; D: NA; V: TRBV10-3; DNA: TGTGCCATCAGTGGGGACACCTATGGCTACACCTTC; CDR3: CAISGDTYGYTF
J: TRBJ1-2; size: NA; D: TRBD1; V: TRBV30; DNA: TGTGCCTGGATAGGGGGCAGTGGCTACACCTTC; CDR3: CAWIGGSGYTF